A selection of T cell receptor beta chains follows, all from one sample in a study of response to subunit inactivated influenza vaccine. TCRdb analysed the RT-PCR reads with MiXCR anew, one entry per CDR3 protein. The sample consists of around 580,000 distinct CDR3 sequences, less than 15% of them appearing once. Sample: PBMCs from blood, taken roughly 13 days after vaccination. The source of these receptors is a man aged 50 or older who received an inactivated influenza vaccine. The CDR3 runs from the conserved cysteine through the conserved F or W.

v_call	cdr3_length	cdr3_aa
TRBV30	15	CAWSNPGQGISEQYF
TRBV5-1	14	CASSRDSGAGELFF
TRBV29-1	16	CSVEDWNRGGPGELFF
TRBV12-3/TRBV12-4	14	CASSLGTGAFVQYF
TRBV20-1	13	CSAREGGENEQFF
TRBV2	12	CARGTVLYGYTF
TRBV15	14	CATSRDGPSGTQYF
TRBV20-1	14	CSARNSGGAETQYF
TRBV29-1	15	CSVEREREGRYEQYF
TRBV15	17	CATSREGAGQGGYEQYF
TRBV5-1	14	CASSLRGFNTEAFF
TRBV4-2	13	CASSQAEIGAQYF
TRBV6-6	13	CATSKVVYQPQHF
TRBV5-1	14	CASSLGQGFNEQFF
TRBV5-5	17	CASSQTSGNPLYNEQFF
TRBV4-1	17	CASSQDWSGTGYAEQFF
TRBV6-1	13	CASSKGFAYGYTF
TRBV21-1	14	CASSARLSLRGYTF
TRBV10-3	13	CAISENSSNEQFF
TRBV4-2	15	CASSQPRQGLTEAFF
TRBV5-1	16	CASSSRPGQPNTEAFF
TRBV10-3	15	CAISESTTANYGYTF
TRBV5-6	16	CASSSWTGGLNQPQHF
TRBV28	14	CASKDASNSYEQYF